What follows are 15 T cell receptor beta chains derived from one specimen sequenced in a study of cytomegalovirus exposure and HLA in healthy donors. 13 Jbeta primers and 60 Vbeta primers were used for the PCR. The data were produced by immunoSEQ multiplex PCR, yet TCRdb's version contains in-frame clones alone and is incomplete. The data show 120,000 or so clones, 76% seen once. Specimen: PBMCs. These receptors were taken from a man aged 30 to 39 in good health and CMV-seropositive.

The J gene is TRBJ2-5, the V gene TRBV27, with 13 bases matching TRBD2. The J segment lost 4 bases and the V segment lost 3 bases, leaving 2 bases of the junction unmatched. The CDR3 is 15 amino acids. Germline values: CDR1 MNHEY, CDR2 SMNVEV (reference sequence). CDR3 in amino acids: CASSFTSGGVETQYF. The CDR3 DNA reads as TGTGCCAGCAGTTTTACTAGCGGGGGGGTAGAGACCCAGTACTTC.

The DNA of the CDR3 is TGTGCCAGCACCGGGACAGGGGGCAATCAGCCCCAGCATTTT. This sequence encodes CASTGTGGNQPQHF. The chain carries TRBV2 and TRBJ1-5, with TRBD1 matching over 10 bases. The CDR3 extends over 14 amino acids. The germline CDR1 and CDR2 sequences are SNHLY and FYNNEI. J lost 2 bases, V lost 7 bases, and 2 bases had no gene match.

The rearrangement joins TRBV28 to TRBJ2-2, with TRBD2 matching 8 bases. The V gene's germline CDR1 is MDHEN and CDR2 SYDVKM. Losses at the gene ends were 7 bases for V and 5 bases for J; bases not matched to a gene: 9. The CDR3 contains 15 residues. CDR3 sequence (DNA): TGTGCCAGCACCCCGGGGGGGGGCGGGACCGGGGAGCTGTTTTTT. Its translation: CASTPGGGGTGELFF. The full variable domain, completed using reference TRBV28 and TRBJ2-2, is DVKVTQSSRYLVKRTGEKVFLECVQDMDHENMFWYRQDPGLGLRLIYFSYDVKMKEKGDIPEGYSVSREKKERFSLILESASTNQTSMYLCASTPGGGGTGELFFGEGSRLTVL.

This clone came up a few times. The genes are TRBV4-1 and TRBJ1-4; D is unclear. Trimming stripped 1 base from V and 4 bases from J, with 10 bases between. The CDR3 is 15 amino acids. Germline CDR1 reads MGHRA; CDR2 reads YSYEKL. CDR3: CASSQAGQVNEKLFF. CDR3 coding DNA: TGCGCCAGCAGCCAAGCTGGCCAGGTTAATGAAAAACTGTTTTTT.

The rearrangement uses TRBV5-4 and TRBJ2-7; maybe TRBD2 (6 bases). The CDR3 is 13 residues long. CDR1 and CDR2 (germline): SGHNT, YYREEE (reference sequence). Trimming took 7 bases from V and 2 from J, leaving 13 bases between them. The CDR3 coding sequence is TGTGCCAGCTCCGTGGGGGGACCCTACGAGCAGTACTTC. It yields the protein CASSVGGPYEQYF.

The chain combines TRBV11-2 with TRBJ1-4; the D gene is possibly TRBD1 (6 bases). The V gene's germline CDR1 is SGHAT and CDR2 FQNNGV. The CDR3 has 16 amino acids. Trimming shortened V by 4 bases and J by 7 bases, and 19 bases separated the two germline ends. Here the CDR3 reads CASSSIRGVGVEKLFF. The DNA for the CDR3 is TGTGCCAGCAGCTCTATCAGGGGTGTAGGTGTTGAAAAACTGTTTTTT. Complete variable domain (other parts from reference TRBV11-2 and TRBJ1-4): EAGVAQSPRYKIIEKRQSVAFWCNPISGHATLYWYQQILGQGPKLLIQFQNNGVVDDSQLPKDRFSAERLKGVDSTLKIQPAKLEDSAVYLCASSSIRGVGVEKLFFGSGTQLSVL.

As regards this clone: The junction differs from germline at one of its ends, possibly a read error. This chain joins TRBV7-3 and TRBJ2-3, with TRBD2 identical over 9 bases. Germline CDR1 reads SGHTA; CDR2 reads FQGTGA. The CDR3 covers 16 residues. CDR3 nucleotides: TGTGCCAGCAGCTTACGGCTAGCGGGGCTGGGAGATATGCAGTATTTT. Translated, it gives CASSLRLAGLGDMQYF.

The chain uses TRBV11-2 and TRBJ2-5; TRBD2 agrees at 8 bases. CDR1 and CDR2 from the germline V gene are SGHAT and FQNNGV. V trimming: 5 bases; J trimming: 2 bases; junction bases outside the gene matches: 4. The CDR3 contains 14 residues. In nucleotides, the CDR3 is TGTGCCAGCAGCCCAGCGGGGGCACAAGAGACCCAGTACTTC. Translating gives CASSPAGAQETQYF.

This chain connects TRBV28 to TRBJ2-3, with no clear D. This CDR3 has 12 residues. In germline, CDR1 is MDHEN, CDR2 SYDVKM. V shed 3 bases and J shed 9 bases, with 10 bases lying between them. The CDR3 nucleotides read TGTGCCAGCAGTTTCCCGGGTACGACGCAGTATTTT. Protein sequence: CASSFPGTTQYF. The whole variable domain, remainder taken from reference TRBV28 and TRBJ2-3, is DVKVTQSSRYLVKRTGEKVFLECVQDMDHENMFWYRQDPGLGLRLIYFSYDVKMKEKGDIPEGYSVSREKKERFSLILESASTNQTSMYLCASSFPGTTQYFGPGTRLTVL.

This clone was seen once. This rearrangement joins TRBV29-1 to TRBJ2-3; tentatively, D is TRBD2 (7 bases). Trimming pared 1 base from V and 1 base from J, leaving 12 bases between. The CDR3 is 15 residues long. The V gene's germline CDR1 is SQVTM and CDR2 ANQGSEA. The CDR3 region is CSVEGWGGRTDTQYF. The CDR3, as DNA: TGCAGCGTTGAAGGATGGGGGGGCCGCACAGATACGCAGTATTTT.

This sequence joins TRBV10-3 and TRBJ2-5, with TRBD2 identical over 9 bases. The J call may not be correct, given that the DNA end is closer to TRBJ2-7. The CDR3 runs 16 residues. The germline gives CDR1 ENHRY, CDR2 SYGVKD. CDR3 region: CAISAIAGAGYYEQYF. The CDR3 nucleotides read TGTGCCATCAGTGCGATAGCGGGGGCGGGTTACTACGAGCAGTACTTC.

This clone was detected a few times. The chain couples TRBV15 to TRBJ2-1; 8 positions match TRBD2. With V trimmed by 1 base and J by 7 bases, 9 bases remained unmatched. Germline V CDR1 and CDR2: LNHNV, YYDKDF (reference sequence). The CDR3 is 16 residues long. CDR3 in amino acids: CATSRVGRGAGNEQFF. The CDR3 DNA reads TGTGCCACCAGCAGAGTAGGGCGGGGGGCCGGGAATGAGCAGTTCTTC.

This clone was counted a single time. The rearrangement uses TRBV6-6 and TRBJ2-1; 10 bases fit TRBD1. The CDR3 totals 15 residues. Unmatched junction bases numbered 5, after V lost 6 bases and J lost 3 bases. Germline loops: CDR1 MNHNY, CDR2 SVGAGI (reference sequence). CDR3 nucleotide sequence: TGTGCCAGCAGCCCCGGACAGGGGGGCTACAATGAGCAGTTCTTC. This gives the protein CASSPGQGGYNEQFF.

V and J are TRBV7-3 and TRBJ2-3; TRBD2 agrees at 9 bases. The CDR3 is 15 amino acids. V shed 5 bases, J shed 7 bases, and the junction held 10 bases outside the gene matches. Germline CDR1 SGHTA, CDR2 FQGTGA. The CDR3 loop reads CASSHAGGGLNTQYF. CDR3 nucleotides: TGTGCCAGCAGCCATGCGGGGGGGGGTTTGAATACGCAGTATTTT.

V usage is TRBV7-6 and J usage is TRBJ2-5; 12 bases match TRBD2. The germline CDR1 and CDR2 sequences are SGHVS and FNYEAQ. Losses at the gene ends were 5 bases for V and 5 bases for J; bases not matched to a gene: 6. The CDR3 spans 15 residues. The CDR3 spells CASSELAGGGETQYF. Here the CDR3 DNA reads TGTGCCAGCAGCGAACTAGCGGGGGGCGGGGAGACCCAGTACTTC. The full variable domain, its missing parts supplied by reference TRBV7-6 and TRBJ2-5, is GAGVSQSPRYKVTKRGQDVALRCDPISGHVSLYWYRQALGQGPEFLTYFNYEAQQDKSGLPNDRFSAERPEGSISTLTIQRTEQRDSAMYRCASSELAGGGETQYFGPGTRLLVL.